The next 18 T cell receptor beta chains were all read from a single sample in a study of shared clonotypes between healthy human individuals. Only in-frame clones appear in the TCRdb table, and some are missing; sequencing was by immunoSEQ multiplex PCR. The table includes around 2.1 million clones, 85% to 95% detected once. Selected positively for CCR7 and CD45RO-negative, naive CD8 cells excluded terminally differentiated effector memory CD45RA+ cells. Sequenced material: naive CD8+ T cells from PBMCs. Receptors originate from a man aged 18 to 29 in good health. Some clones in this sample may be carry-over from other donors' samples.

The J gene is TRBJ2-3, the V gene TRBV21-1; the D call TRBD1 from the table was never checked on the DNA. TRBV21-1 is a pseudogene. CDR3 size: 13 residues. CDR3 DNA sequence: TGTGCCAGCAGCAAAGAGGGGACAGGGGTTGAGTATTTT. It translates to CASSKEGTGVEYF.

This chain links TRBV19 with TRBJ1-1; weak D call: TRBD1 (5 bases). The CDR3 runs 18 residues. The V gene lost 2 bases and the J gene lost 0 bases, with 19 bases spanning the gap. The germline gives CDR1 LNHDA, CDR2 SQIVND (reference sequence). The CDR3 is CASSIPIGHLGLNTEAFF. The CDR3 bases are TGTGCCAGTAGTATACCCATCGGACACCTCGGATTGAACACTGAAGCTTTCTTT.

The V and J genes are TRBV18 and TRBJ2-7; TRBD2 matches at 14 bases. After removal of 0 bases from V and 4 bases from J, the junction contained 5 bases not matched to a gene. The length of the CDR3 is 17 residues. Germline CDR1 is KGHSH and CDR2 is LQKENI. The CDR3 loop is CASSPPGLAGVEYEQYF. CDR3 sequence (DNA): TGTGCCAGCTCACCACCGGGACTAGCGGGAGTCGAGTACGAGCAGTACTTC.

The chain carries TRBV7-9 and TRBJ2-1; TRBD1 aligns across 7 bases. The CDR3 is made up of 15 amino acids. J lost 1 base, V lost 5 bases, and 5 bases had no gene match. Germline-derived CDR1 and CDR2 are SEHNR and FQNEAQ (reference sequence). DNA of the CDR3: TGTGCCAGCAGCCTAGACAGGGCTTCCTACAATGAGCAGTTCTTC. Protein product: CASSLDRASYNEQFF.

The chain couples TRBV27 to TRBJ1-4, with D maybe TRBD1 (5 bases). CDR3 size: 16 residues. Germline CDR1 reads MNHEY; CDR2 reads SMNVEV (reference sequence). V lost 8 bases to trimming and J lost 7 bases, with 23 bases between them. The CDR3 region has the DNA TGTGCCAGCTCTGGGATCCTTGGGGGAGATGGTGAAAAACTGTTTTTT. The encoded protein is CASSGILGGDGEKLFF.

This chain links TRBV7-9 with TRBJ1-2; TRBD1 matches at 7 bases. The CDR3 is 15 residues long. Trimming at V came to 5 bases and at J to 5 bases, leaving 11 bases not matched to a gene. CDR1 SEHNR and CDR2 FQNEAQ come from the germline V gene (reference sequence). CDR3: CASSRMGQSEYGYTF. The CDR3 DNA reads TGTGCCAGCAGCCGGATGGGACAGTCGGAGTATGGCTACACCTTC.

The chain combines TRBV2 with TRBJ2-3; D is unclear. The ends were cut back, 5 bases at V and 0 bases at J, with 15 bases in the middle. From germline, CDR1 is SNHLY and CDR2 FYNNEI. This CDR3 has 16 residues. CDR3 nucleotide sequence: TGTGCCAGCAGTTTGAGTAGGGTATTTAGCACAGATACGCAGTATTTT. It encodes CASSLSRVFSTDTQYF.

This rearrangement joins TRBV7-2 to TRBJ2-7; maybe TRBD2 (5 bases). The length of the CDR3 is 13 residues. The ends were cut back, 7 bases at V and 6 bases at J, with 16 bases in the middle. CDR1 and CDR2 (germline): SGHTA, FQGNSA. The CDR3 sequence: CASNPPNSGEQYF. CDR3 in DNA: TGTGCCAGCAACCCGCCCAACAGCGGCGAGCAGTACTTC.

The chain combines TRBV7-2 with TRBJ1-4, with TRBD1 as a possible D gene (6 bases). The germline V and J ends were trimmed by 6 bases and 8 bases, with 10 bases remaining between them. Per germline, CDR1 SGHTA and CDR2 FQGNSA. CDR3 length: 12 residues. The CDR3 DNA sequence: TGTGCCAGCAGTCATACAGGGGAAAAACTGTTTTTT. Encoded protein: CASSHTGEKLFF.

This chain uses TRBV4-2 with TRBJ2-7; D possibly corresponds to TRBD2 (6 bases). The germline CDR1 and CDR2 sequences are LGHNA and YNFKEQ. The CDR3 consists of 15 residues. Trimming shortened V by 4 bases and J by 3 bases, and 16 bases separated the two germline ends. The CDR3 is CASSPKAPRGYEQYF. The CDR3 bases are TGTGCCAGCAGCCCTAAGGCTCCGCGGGGCTACGAGCAGTACTTC.

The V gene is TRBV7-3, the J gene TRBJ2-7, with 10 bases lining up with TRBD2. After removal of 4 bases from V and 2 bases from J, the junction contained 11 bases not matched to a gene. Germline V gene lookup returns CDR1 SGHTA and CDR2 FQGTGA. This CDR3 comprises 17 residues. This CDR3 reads CASSSAPPLAGTYEQYF. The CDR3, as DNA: TGTGCCAGCAGCTCAGCTCCCCCACTAGCGGGGACCTACGAGCAGTACTTC.

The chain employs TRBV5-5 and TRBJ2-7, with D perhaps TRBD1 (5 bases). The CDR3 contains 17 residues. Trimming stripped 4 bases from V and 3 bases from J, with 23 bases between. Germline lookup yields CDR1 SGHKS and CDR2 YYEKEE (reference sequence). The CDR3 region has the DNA TGTGCCAGCAGCCCCCCCCGTGTAGGACATTCCGGCTACGAGCAGTACTTC. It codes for CASSPPRVGHSGYEQYF.

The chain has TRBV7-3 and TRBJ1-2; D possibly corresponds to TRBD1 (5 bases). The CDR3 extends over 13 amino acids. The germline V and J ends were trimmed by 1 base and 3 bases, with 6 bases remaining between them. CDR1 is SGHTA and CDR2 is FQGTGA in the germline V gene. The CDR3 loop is CASSLKGDYGYTF. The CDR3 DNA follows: TGTGCCAGCAGCTTAAAAGGGGACTATGGCTACACCTTC. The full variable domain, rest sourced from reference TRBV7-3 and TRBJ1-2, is GAGVSQTPSNKVTEKGKYVELRCDPISGHTALYWYRQSLGQGPEFLIYFQGTGAADDSGLPNDRFFAVRPEGSVSTLKIQRTERGDSAVYLCASSLKGDYGYTFGSGTRLTVV.

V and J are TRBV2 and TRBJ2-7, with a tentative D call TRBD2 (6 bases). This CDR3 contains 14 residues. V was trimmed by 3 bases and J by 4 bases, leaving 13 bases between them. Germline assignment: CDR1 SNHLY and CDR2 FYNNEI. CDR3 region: CASSEGGIFYEQYF. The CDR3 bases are TGTGCCAGCAGTGAGGGCGGGATCTTTTACGAGCAGTACTTC.

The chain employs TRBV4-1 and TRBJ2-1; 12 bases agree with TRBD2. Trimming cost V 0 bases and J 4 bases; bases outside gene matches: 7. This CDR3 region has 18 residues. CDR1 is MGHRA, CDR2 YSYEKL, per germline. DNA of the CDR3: TGCGCCAGCAGCCAAGACCAATCAGGACTAGCGGGGTACAATGAGCAGTTCTTC. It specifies CASSQDQSGLAGYNEQFF.

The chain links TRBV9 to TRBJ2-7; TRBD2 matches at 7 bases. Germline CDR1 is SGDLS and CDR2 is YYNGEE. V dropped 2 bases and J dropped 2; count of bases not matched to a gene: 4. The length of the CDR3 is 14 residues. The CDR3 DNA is TGTGCCAGCAGCGTGACTAGCAACCCCTACGAGCAGTACTTC. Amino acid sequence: CASSVTSNPYEQYF.

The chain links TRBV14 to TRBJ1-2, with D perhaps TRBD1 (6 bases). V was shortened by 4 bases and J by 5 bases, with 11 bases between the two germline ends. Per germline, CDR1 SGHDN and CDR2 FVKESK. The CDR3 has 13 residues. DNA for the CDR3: TGTGCCAGCAGCCCCACAGGGCGGTATGGCTACACCTTC. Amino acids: CASSPTGRYGYTF.

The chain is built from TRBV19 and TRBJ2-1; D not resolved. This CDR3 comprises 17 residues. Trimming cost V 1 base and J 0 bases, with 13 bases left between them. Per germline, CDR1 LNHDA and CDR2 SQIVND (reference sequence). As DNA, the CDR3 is TGTGCCAGTAGTATAGTGAGCTGGAAAAGCTCCTACAATGAGCAGTTCTTC. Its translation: CASSIVSWKSSYNEQFF.